The 27 T cell receptor beta chains below were found in one sample sequenced in a study of cytomegalovirus exposure and HLA in healthy donors (dated by TCRdb to 2015 to 2018). Library method: the immunoSEQ multiplex PCR assay. A mixture of 60 forward primers for TCR Vbeta segments and 13 reverse primers for TCR Jbeta segments was used in the multiplex PCR. Here the immuneACCESS table is served through TCRdb, limited to in-frame sequences with V and J called. Missing clones are a known gap in these copies; in checked studies unresolved V genes cover under half, and the rest lacks a known reason. The sample contains fewer than 150,000 clones, around 82% of them found a single time. 1% to 1.5% of the sample is in the top ten clones. Source material: PBMCs. The origin of the receptors is a man in his fifties or sixties in good health and CMV-seronegative.

This clone was counted a few times. In DNA form, the CDR3 reads TGTGCCAGCAGTGAACATTTCTCTAGCGGGAGGCTCTCCTACGAGCAGTACTTC. Amino acid sequence: CASSEHFSSGRLSYEQYF. The rearrangement links TRBV6-1 to TRBJ2-7, with 11 bases lining up with TRBD2. This CDR3 contains 18 residues. The trim removed 2 bases at V and 0 bases at J, leaving 9 bases unmatched. Germline V CDR1 and CDR2: MNHNS, SASEGT.

The rearrangement uses TRBV6-5 and TRBJ1-5, with D perhaps TRBD1 (5 bases). CDR3 length equals 13 residues. The V end lost 5 bases, the J end lost 4 bases, and 9 bases lay between the germline ends. Germline lookup yields CDR1 MNHEY and CDR2 SVGAGI. CDR3 DNA: TGTGCCAGCAGTCGGGAGGGGAATCAGCCCCAGCATTTT. Encoded protein: CASSREGNQPQHF.

J is TRBJ2-1 and V is TRBV29-1; D possibly corresponds to TRBD2 (6 bases). The germline CDR1 and CDR2 sequences are SQVTM and ANQGSEA. CDR3 length: 14 residues. Trimming took off 7 bases at V and 0 bases at J, with 13 bases between the two ends. CDR3 region: CSATVGSSYNEQFF. Here the CDR3 DNA reads TGCAGCGCAACGGTCGGGAGCTCCTACAATGAGCAGTTCTTC.

This clone was counted only a few times. This rearrangement joins TRBV27 to TRBJ2-7; D is perhaps TRBD2 (5 bases). The CDR3 is made up of 16 amino acids. Trimming shortened V by 1 base and J by 4 bases, and 17 bases separated the two germline ends. Germline CDR1 and CDR2: MNHEY and SMNVEV (reference sequence). CDR3 sequence reads: CASSLLAGDTNYEQYF. The CDR3 coding sequence is TGTGCCAGCAGTTTATTGGCGGGTGATACAAATTACGAGCAGTACTTC.

The chain combines TRBV27 with TRBJ2-7; 14 bases are shared with TRBD2. The CDR3 runs to 18 residues. The junction had 8 bases not matched to a gene; V was cut back by 2 bases and J by 2 bases. Germline V CDR1 and CDR2: MNHEY, SMNVEV (reference sequence). CDR3 DNA: TGTGCCAGCAGTTTACGGACTAGCGGGAGGTCGTACCCCTACGAGCAGTACTTC. It is translated as CASSLRTSGRSYPYEQYF.

V is TRBV29-1 and J is TRBJ1-1; weak D call: TRBD1 (6 bases). Trimming removed 7 bases at V and 5 bases at J, with 17 bases between. Germline values: CDR1 SQVTM, CDR2 ANQGSEA. The CDR3 spans 13 residues. The CDR3, as DNA: TGCAGCGCCTCAAGGACAGTCGATACTGAAGCTTTCTTT. It is translated as CSASRTVDTEAFF.

This clone occurred once. The chain carries TRBV7-9 and TRBJ2-5, with D uncertain. This CDR3 comprises 13 residues. CDR1 SEHNR and CDR2 FQNEAQ come from the germline V gene (reference sequence). With 3 bases removed from V and 7 bases from J, the gap between germline ends came to 12 bases. CDR3 DNA: TGTGCCAGCAGCTTGGGCCAGTCAAGGACCCAGTACTTC. Encoded protein: CASSLGQSRTQYF.

The CDR3 sequence is CASSFRTSAQTQYF. CDR3 sequence (DNA): TGTGCCAGCAGTTTCCGGACTAGTGCACAGACCCAGTACTTC. V is TRBV28 and J is TRBJ2-5; 7 bases agree with TRBD2. Germline CDR1 reads MDHEN; CDR2 reads SYDVKM. The ends lost 3 bases at V and 6 bases at J; junction bases unmatched: 7. This CDR3 spans 14 amino acids.

The V call is TRBV28, the J call TRBJ1-5; possible D gene TRBD1, 5 bases. The length of the CDR3 is 12 residues. Trimming removed 6 bases from V and 9 bases from J, with 12 bases in between. Germline V gives CDR1 MDHEN, CDR2 SYDVKM. The CDR3 sequence is CASRGGSRPQHF. The CDR3, as DNA: TGTGCCAGCAGGGGGGGTTCACGGCCCCAGCATTTT.

V gene TRBV18 combines with J gene TRBJ2-1, with TRBD2 identical over 11 bases. The CDR3 has 17 amino acids. The junction had 8 bases not matched to a gene; V was cut back by 3 bases and J by 4 bases. Germline-derived CDR1 and CDR2 are KGHSH and LQKENI. The CDR3 here is CASSPAGTSGQYNEQFF. CDR3 DNA: TGTGCCAGCTCACCTGCCGGGACTAGCGGACAATACAATGAGCAGTTCTTC.

This clone is deemed medium-sized. The chain uses TRBV15 and TRBJ2-3; D is possibly TRBD1 (5 bases). Trimming pared 1 base from V and 1 base from J, leaving 12 bases between. Per germline, CDR1 LNHNV and CDR2 YYDKDF (reference sequence). CDR3 length: 16 amino acids. CDR3 amino acids: CATSRAQGSGTDTQYF. In DNA form, the CDR3 reads TGTGCCACCAGCAGAGCCCAGGGTTCGGGCACAGATACGCAGTATTTT.

The rearrangement joins TRBV6-5 to TRBJ1-5; tentative D call: TRBD1 (6 bases). Germline CDR1 is MNHEY and CDR2 is SVGAGI. Between the trimmed V and J ends, which lost 5 bases and 3 bases, there was a span of 11 bases. The CDR3 runs to 14 residues. The CDR3 DNA reads TGTGCCAGCAGTGCGACAGGTACCAATCAGCCCCAGCATTTT. Protein sequence: CASSATGTNQPQHF.

This chain links TRBV28 with TRBJ2-1; D unresolved. The germline V and J ends were trimmed by 4 bases and 0 bases, with 7 bases remaining between them. The CDR3 has 14 residues. CDR1 MDHEN and CDR2 SYDVKM come from the germline V gene. As DNA, the CDR3 is TGTGCCAGCAGTTCCCCCAGCTCCTACAATGAGCAGTTCTTC. Translated, it gives CASSSPSSYNEQFF.

The chain combines TRBV5-1 with TRBJ2-7, with TRBD1 identical over 9 bases. This CDR3 comprises 17 residues. V shed 2 bases, J shed 1 base, and the junction held 10 bases outside the gene matches. CDR1 SGHRS and CDR2 YFSETQ come from the germline V gene. The CDR3 DNA is TGCGCCAGCAGCTTTTTCACCGGGACAGGGTATTCCTACGAGCAGTACTTC. This encodes CASSFFTGTGYSYEQYF.

The rearrangement joins TRBV6-5 to TRBJ1-6; 7 positions match TRBD1. Germline lookup yields CDR1 MNHEY and CDR2 SVGAGI. The CDR3 totals 15 residues. V gave up 5 bases and J gave up 9 bases; unmatched junction bases: 10. The CDR3 DNA follows: TGTGCCAGCAGTACCTCCGGGACAGAGCTTTCACCCCTCCACTTT. Protein sequence: CASSTSGTELSPLHF.

The chain carries TRBV2 and TRBJ1-5; maybe TRBD1 (6 bases). Deletions cut 0 bases from V and 2 bases from J, with 14 bases between. The CDR3 runs 17 residues. CDR1 and CDR2 from the germline V gene are SNHLY and FYNNEI. The CDR3 DNA follows: TGTGCCAGCAGTGAAGCTAAAGGGGGATGGGGCAATCAGCCCCAGCATTTT. As protein: CASSEAKGGWGNQPQHF.

The gene calls are TRBV5-1 and TRBJ2-1; no clear D. CDR1 is SGHRS, CDR2 YFSETQ, per germline. With 0 bases removed from V and 2 bases from J, the gap between germline ends came to 6 bases. The CDR3 length is 14 residues. In nucleotides, the CDR3 is TGCGCCAGCAGCTTGGATAGCCCCTACAATGAGCAGTTCTTC. Translating gives CASSLDSPYNEQFF.

The chain joins TRBV28 to TRBJ1-2; D call uncertain. Germline CDR1 reads MDHEN; CDR2 reads SYDVKM. Trimming removed 5 bases at V and 7 bases at J, with 11 bases between. This CDR3 is built from 12 residues. The CDR3 loop reads CASSRARFGYTF. The CDR3 nucleotides are TGTGCCAGCAGTAGAGCCAGGTTTGGCTACACCTTC.

The CDR3 is CAWSANLKMNPGQGIYGYTF. As DNA, the CDR3 is TGTGCCTGGAGCGCCAACCTAAAAATGAATCCGGGACAGGGGATCTATGGCTACACCTTC. The chain carries TRBV30 and TRBJ1-2; 10 bases are a match to TRBD1. The germline gives CDR1 GTSNPN, CDR2 SVGIG (reference sequence). Germline trimming cut 3 bases from V and 4 bases from J; bases unmatched to any gene: 23. The CDR3 runs 20 residues.

The chain uses TRBV19 and TRBJ1-1, with D maybe TRBD1 (5 bases). V lost 5 bases to trimming and J lost 0 bases, with 10 bases between them. This CDR3 region has 14 residues. Germline V gene lookup returns CDR1 LNHDA and CDR2 SQIVND (reference sequence). The CDR3 sequence: CASSGGTVNTEAFF. The CDR3 DNA follows: TGTGCCAGTAGTGGGGGGACGGTGAACACTGAAGCTTTCTTT.

This clone was counted once. The V and J genes are TRBV2 and TRBJ1-4; D possibly corresponds to TRBD1 (5 bases). There are 14 residues in the CDR3. The V end was cut by 5 bases, the J end by 6 bases, with 13 bases between. Germline CDR1 is SNHLY and CDR2 is FYNNEI. The CDR3 loop reads CASSITSGYEKLFF. CDR3 nucleotides: TGTGCCAGCAGTATTACCTCAGGGTATGAAAAACTGTTTTTT.

The chain combines TRBV7-8 with TRBJ1-5, with a possible D match to TRBD1 (6 bases). This CDR3 contains 18 residues. Trimming removed 4 bases at V and 5 bases at J, with 24 bases between. Germline loops: CDR1 SGHVS, CDR2 FQNEAQ. DNA for the CDR3: TGTGCCAGCAGCTCCCTAAACCGACAGGCAAAAGCCTATCAGCCCCAGCATTTT. Translated, it gives CASSSLNRQAKAYQPQHF.

Here the CDR3 reads CASSSPITNDPGTQYF. CDR3 bases: TGTGCCAGCAGCTCACCCATAACCAATGATCCGGGTACGCAGTATTTT. This chain connects TRBV7-9 to TRBJ2-3; D is uncertain. The V end lost 4 bases, the J end lost 8 bases, and 22 bases lay between the germline ends. The V gene's germline CDR1 is SEHNR and CDR2 FQNEAQ (reference sequence). The CDR3 extends over 16 amino acids.

This clone was counted a few times. The chain carries TRBV2 and TRBJ2-5; TRBD2 aligns across 11 bases. The trim removed 1 base at V and 4 bases at J, leaving 5 bases unmatched. The V gene's germline CDR1 is SNHLY and CDR2 FYNNEI. This CDR3 is built from 16 residues. CDR3 protein: CASSEELAGVGETQYF. The DNA for the CDR3 is TGTGCCAGCAGTGAAGAACTAGCGGGAGTTGGAGAGACCCAGTACTTC.

The CDR3 DNA reads TGTGCCAGCAGTTACGGTCAAGGAGTCGAAGAGACCCAGTACTTC. As protein: CASSYGQGVEETQYF. The V call is TRBV6-5, the J call TRBJ2-5; D gene ambiguous. V dropped 2 bases and J dropped 3 bases, with 13 bases sitting between them. CDR3 length equals 15 residues. The germline gives CDR1 MNHEY, CDR2 SVGAGI.

The chain is built from TRBV6-5 and TRBJ2-7, with a tentative D call TRBD2 (7 bases). V dropped 2 bases and J dropped 7 bases, with 15 bases sitting between them. The germline CDR1 and CDR2 sequences are MNHEY and SVGAGI. This CDR3 has 14 amino acids. Here the CDR3 reads CASSYGTGGEEQYF. The CDR3 nucleotides read TGTGCCAGCAGTTACGGCACGGGGGGCGAGGAGCAGTACTTC.

The chain joins TRBV7-2 to TRBJ1-2, with D possibly being TRBD1 (5 bases). V lost 4 bases and J lost 1, with 10 bases in between. Per the germline V gene, CDR1 is SGHTA and CDR2 is FQGNSA. This CDR3 is 14 amino acids long. The CDR3 loop is CASSSDGGNYGYTF. The CDR3 DNA follows: TGTGCCAGCAGCTCCGACGGGGGTAACTATGGCTACACCTTC.